Below are 20 T cell receptor beta chains sequenced from a single sample in a study of cytomegalovirus exposure and HLA in healthy donors. Libraries were prepared by immunoSEQ multiplex PCR; TCRdb keeps only in-frame clonotypes and omits some of them. This sample has about 200,000 clones, with approximately 82% found just once. The specimen sequenced was PBMCs. These receptors all stem from a woman under 40 in good health and CMV-seropositive.

About this clone: The sample holds other DNA sequences that translate to the same CDR3. This chain links TRBV18 with TRBJ2-1; 7 positions match TRBD2. The CDR3 is 14 amino acids. The ends lost 3 bases at V and 9 bases at J; junction bases unmatched: 8. The germline V gene encodes CDR1 KGHSH and CDR2 LQKENI. This CDR3 is CASSPQTSDGEQFF. DNA of the CDR3: TGTGCCAGCTCACCCCAAACTAGCGATGGTGAGCAGTTCTTC.

The rearrangement joins TRBV6-4 to TRBJ2-1; TRBD2 matches at 8 bases. This CDR3 contains 13 residues. V lost 6 bases and J lost 8; bases outside the gene matches: 6. Germline assignment: CDR1 MRHNA and CDR2 SNTAGT. The chain's CDR3 is CASRSGSWHEQFF. The DNA of the CDR3 is TGTGCCAGCAGGAGCGGGAGCTGGCATGAGCAGTTCTTC.

This chain joins TRBV6-5 and TRBJ2-1; 8 positions agree with TRBD1. In germline, CDR1 is MNHEY, CDR2 SVGAGI. V trimming: 2 bases; J trimming: 3 bases; junction bases outside the gene matches: 3. This CDR3 comprises 15 residues. The CDR3 sequence: CASSYDRGGYNEQFF. CDR3 DNA sequence: TGTGCCAGCAGTTACGACAGGGGCGGCTACAATGAGCAGTTCTTC.

The J gene is TRBJ2-2, the V gene TRBV27; no firm D call. Trimming removed 4 bases at V and 0 bases at J, with 15 bases between. This CDR3 has 17 residues. The germline V gene encodes CDR1 MNHEY and CDR2 SMNVEV (reference sequence). Here the CDR3 reads CASSSPLRSSNTGELFF. The CDR3 nucleotides read TGTGCCAGCAGTTCACCATTACGTAGCTCGAACACCGGGGAGCTGTTTTTT.

The J gene is TRBJ1-2, the V gene TRBV4-2; unclear D gene. Germline V gene lookup returns CDR1 LGHNA and CDR2 YNFKEQ. Between the trimmed V and J ends, which lost 0 bases and 5 bases, there was a span of 7 bases. CDR3 length: 13 residues. The CDR3 DNA reads TGTGCCAGCAGCCAAGATGGGGAGTATGGCTACACCTTC. Residues: CASSQDGEYGYTF.

The chain uses TRBV28 and TRBJ1-2; 7 positions match TRBD1. V trimming: 7 bases; J trimming: 0 bases; junction bases outside the gene matches: 5. CDR3 length equals 14 residues. CDR1 MDHEN and CDR2 SYDVKM come from the germline V gene. The CDR3 spells CASTPGGSNYGYTF. Written as DNA, the CDR3 is TGTGCCAGCACCCCAGGGGGGTCTAACTATGGCTACACCTTC.

This clone came up a few times. The rearrangement uses TRBV5-4 and TRBJ1-2; 7 nucleotides match TRBD1. CDR3 length equals 14 residues. V trimming: 4 bases; J trimming: 3 bases; junction bases outside the gene matches: 6. Germline loops: CDR1 SGHNT, CDR2 YYREEE (reference sequence). CDR3 in amino acids: CASSKDRDDYGYTF. The CDR3 DNA is TGTGCCAGCAGCAAAGACAGGGACGACTATGGCTACACCTTC. Based on the CDR3 plus reference TRBV5-4 and TRBJ1-2, the full variable domain is ETGVTQSPTHLIKTRGQQVTLRCSSQSGHNTVSWYQQALGQGPQFIFQYYREEENGRGNFPPRFSGLQFPNYSSELNVNALELDDSALYLCASSKDRDDYGYTFGSGTRLTVV.

The V gene is TRBV5-1, the J gene TRBJ2-7; the match to TRBD2 covers 11 bases. Germline V gives CDR1 SGHRS, CDR2 YFSETQ. V dropped 0 bases and J dropped 6; count of bases not matched to a gene: 8. CDR3 size: 16 residues. Written as DNA, the CDR3 is TGCGCCAGCAGCTTGGATCCTAGCGGGAGGATGGTCGAGCAGTACTTC. The encoded protein is CASSLDPSGRMVEQYF.

The V call is TRBV7-6, the J call TRBJ2-1, with 9 bases aligning to TRBD1. The V gene end was trimmed by 1 base and the J gene end by 10 bases; junction bases not matched to a gene: 11. The germline CDR1 and CDR2 sequences are SGHVS and FNYEAQ. The length of the CDR3 is 16 residues. The CDR3 loop is CASSLETGTGLKEQFF. CDR3 DNA sequence: TGTGCCAGCAGCTTAGAAACCGGGACAGGGCTCAAAGAGCAGTTCTTC.

The chain recombines TRBV7-9 with TRBJ2-5; 7 nucleotides match TRBD2. The V gene end was trimmed by 2 bases and the J gene end by 1 base; junction bases not matched to a gene: 1. CDR1 SEHNR and CDR2 FQNEAQ come from the germline V gene (reference sequence). This CDR3 contains 14 residues. CDR3: CASSLTGGQETQYF. CDR3 nucleotides: TGTGCCAGCAGCTTAACGGGGGGCCAAGAGACCCAGTACTTC.

V usage is TRBV19 and J usage is TRBJ1-2; D unclear. From germline, CDR1 is LNHDA and CDR2 SQIVND (reference sequence). The CDR3 is 14 residues long. V lost 4 bases and J lost 2, with 11 bases in between. The CDR3 loop is CASSTQQWNYGYTF. CDR3 bases: TGTGCCAGTAGTACGCAACAGTGGAACTATGGCTACACCTTC.

The CDR3 DNA reads as TGTGCCAGCAGCTCGGGCCGGGACTATGGGACTGAAGCTTTCTTT. This codes for CASSSGRDYGTEAFF. This chain uses TRBV7-8 with TRBJ1-1, with a tentative D call TRBD1 (5 bases). Germline loops: CDR1 SGHVS, CDR2 FQNEAQ. V was trimmed by 4 bases and J by 5 bases, leaving 17 bases between them. The CDR3 runs 15 residues.

This chain connects TRBV30 to TRBJ1-1; D is possibly TRBD1 (5 bases). V was trimmed by 1 base and J by 3 bases, leaving 15 bases between them. CDR3 length: 15 residues. Per germline, CDR1 GTSNPN and CDR2 SVGIG (reference sequence). The CDR3 loop is CAWSAPEDTDTEAFF. The CDR3 nucleotides are TGTGCCTGGAGTGCCCCCGAGGACACCGACACTGAAGCTTTCTTT.

The V gene is TRBV6-5, the J gene TRBJ2-7; 7 bases agree with TRBD1. V trimming: 2 bases; J trimming: 4 bases; junction bases outside the gene matches: 5. Germline assignment: CDR1 MNHEY and CDR2 SVGAGI. The CDR3 has 14 residues. DNA of the CDR3: TGTGCCAGCAGTTACGTAGGGGGCAGGTACGAGCAGTACTTC. This gives the protein CASSYVGGRYEQYF.

The V and J genes are TRBV11-2 and TRBJ2-3, with no clear D. Germline V gene sequence: CDR1 SGHAT, CDR2 FQNNGV. This CDR3 is 15 amino acids long. Trimming cost V 4 bases and J 4 bases, with 15 bases left between them. CDR3 region: CASSSVSGFADTQYF. CDR3 in DNA: TGTGCCAGCAGCTCAGTATCAGGATTTGCAGATACGCAGTATTTT.

The chain uses TRBV7-9 and TRBJ1-1; no definite D call. This CDR3 has 12 amino acids. Between the trimmed V and J ends, which lost 2 bases and 6 bases, there was a span of 7 bases. Germline CDR1 reads SEHNR; CDR2 reads FQNEAQ (reference sequence). For the CDR3, the DNA is TGTGCCAGCAGCTTACCGAGGGCTGAAGCTTTCTTT. Translated, it gives CASSLPRAEAFF.

This clone appeared a single time. This rearrangement joins TRBV5-1 to TRBJ2-1, with 14 nucleotides matching TRBD2. The CDR3 has 19 residues. V was clipped by 4 bases and J by 0 bases; unmatched bases: 9. Germline CDR1 and CDR2: SGHRS and YFSETQ. This chain's CDR3 is CASSPASGLAGGSYNEQFF. DNA for the CDR3: TGCGCCAGCAGCCCGGCTTCAGGACTAGCGGGGGGCTCCTACAATGAGCAGTTCTTC.

The chain carries TRBV29-1 and TRBJ2-7, with a weak D call TRBD1 (6 bases). Per germline, CDR1 SQVTM and CDR2 ANQGSEA. The CDR3 is 16 residues long. Trimming left V 2 bases short and J 1 base short, with 18 bases between. The CDR3 loop reads CSVESGGRGGSYEQYF. The CDR3 nucleotides are TGCAGCGTTGAAAGCGGTGGCAGGGGCGGATCCTACGAGCAGTACTTC.

This clone has more than one count but fewer than ten. This chain links TRBV5-1 with TRBJ1-2; D ambiguous. Trimming stripped 0 bases from V and 0 bases from J, with 6 bases between. The CDR3 is 14 residues long. CDR1 and CDR2 (germline): SGHRS, YFSETQ. CDR3 bases: TGCGCCAGCAGCTTGGCCTCTTCTAACTATGGCTACACCTTC. It encodes CASSLASSNYGYTF.

The rearrangement uses TRBV30 and TRBJ1-2, with 7 bases that match TRBD1. Trimming removed 2 bases from V and 4 bases from J; junction bases left unmatched: 4. The CDR3 loop spans 13 amino acids. Germline V lookup: CDR1 GTSNPN, CDR2 SVGIG (reference sequence). CDR3 residues: CAWSRDRPYGYTF. CDR3 coding DNA: TGTGCCTGGAGTCGGGACAGACCCTATGGCTACACCTTC. Filled out from reference TRBV30 and TRBJ1-2, the complete variable domain reads SQTIHQWPATLVQPVGSPLSLECTVEGTSNPNLYWYRQAAGRGLQLLFYSVGIGQISSEVPQNLSASRPQDRQFILSSKKLLLSDSGFYLCAWSRDRPYGYTFGSGTRLTVV.